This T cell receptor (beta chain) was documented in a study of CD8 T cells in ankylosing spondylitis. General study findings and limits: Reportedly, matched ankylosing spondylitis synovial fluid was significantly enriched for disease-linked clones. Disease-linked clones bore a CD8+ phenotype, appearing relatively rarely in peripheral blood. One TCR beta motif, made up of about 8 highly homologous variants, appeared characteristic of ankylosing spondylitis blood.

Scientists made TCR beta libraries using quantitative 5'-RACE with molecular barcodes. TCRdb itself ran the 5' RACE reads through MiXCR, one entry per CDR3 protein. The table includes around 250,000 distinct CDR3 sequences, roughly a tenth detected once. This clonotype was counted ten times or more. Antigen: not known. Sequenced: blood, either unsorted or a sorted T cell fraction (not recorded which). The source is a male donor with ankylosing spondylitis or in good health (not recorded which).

The CDR3, as DNA: TGTGCCAGCAGCCCGATTCTTCCCTGGGGACAGTTGACTAATTCTAACTATGGCTACACCTTC. This encodes CASSPILPWGQLTNSNYGYTF. This chain uses TRBV28 with TRBJ1-2; 7 bases are shared with TRBD1. The length of the CDR3 is 21 residues. V trimming: 6 bases; J trimming: 0 bases; junction bases outside the gene matches: 25. The germline CDR1 and CDR2 sequences are MDHEN and SYDVKM.